The entry that follows covers one TCR beta chain sequence. Its antigen remains unknown. This record comes from a study of blood T cells in healthy people across ages. The study, taken as a whole, reports: Donors of long life had a larger count of naive CD4+ cells and greater diversity than aged donors.

The CDR3 sequence is 14 residues long. CDR1 is SGHTA and CDR2 is FQGNSA in the germline V gene. V lost 5 bases, J lost 10 bases, and 18 bases lay in between. Healthy individuals of Caucasian origin from Russia, aged 6 to 90, served as donors. Every donor provided 8.5 to 10 milliliters of peripheral blood. It was with a sample-barcoded 5' primer and a J-beta primer mix that a second PCR of about 6 to 11 cycles was run. No fewer than 2.5 million CDR3-containing paired-end reads came from each sample. TCRdb ran MiXCR on the 5' RACE reads and lists one entry per CDR3 protein. The data contain around 1.5 million distinct CDR3 sequences, 42% of them singletons.

The chain couples TRBV7-2 to TRBJ2-1, with D perhaps matching TRBD2 (6 bases). This receptor was obtained from a young woman in good health. The specimen sequenced was blood. CDR3 nucleotides: TGTGCCAGCAGCCCCTCCCGGGACTCCTACGAGCAGTTCTTC. Amino acids: CASSPSRDSYEQFF.